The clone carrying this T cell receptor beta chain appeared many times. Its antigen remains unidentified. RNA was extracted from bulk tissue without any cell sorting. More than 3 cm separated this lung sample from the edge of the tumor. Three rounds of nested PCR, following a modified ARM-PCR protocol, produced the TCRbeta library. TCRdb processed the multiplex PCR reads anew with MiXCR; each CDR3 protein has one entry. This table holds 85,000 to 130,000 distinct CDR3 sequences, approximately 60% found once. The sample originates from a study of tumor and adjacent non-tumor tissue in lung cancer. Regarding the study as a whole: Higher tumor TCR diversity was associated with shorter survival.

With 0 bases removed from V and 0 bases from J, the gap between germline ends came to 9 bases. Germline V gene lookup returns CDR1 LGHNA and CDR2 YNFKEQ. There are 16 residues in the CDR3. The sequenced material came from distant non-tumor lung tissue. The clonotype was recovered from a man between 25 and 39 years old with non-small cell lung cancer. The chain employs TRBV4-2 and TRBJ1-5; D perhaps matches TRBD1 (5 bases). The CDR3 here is CASSQDGAGSNQPQHF. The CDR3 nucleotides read TGTGCCAGCAGCCAAGACGGGGCAGGTAGCAATCAGCCCCAGCATTTT.